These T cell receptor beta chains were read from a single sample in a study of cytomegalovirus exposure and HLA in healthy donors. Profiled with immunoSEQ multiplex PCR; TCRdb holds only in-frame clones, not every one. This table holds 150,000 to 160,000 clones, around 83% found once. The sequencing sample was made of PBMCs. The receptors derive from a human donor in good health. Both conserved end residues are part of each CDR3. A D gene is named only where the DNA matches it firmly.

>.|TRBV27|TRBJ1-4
CASSLFRRRGILGNDEKLFF
TGTGCCAGCAGTTTATTTCGAAGGAGGGGAATATTGGGGAATGATGAAAAACTGTTTTTT
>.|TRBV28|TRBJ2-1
CASSYTYNEQFF
TGTGCCAGCAGCTATACCTACAATGAGCAGTTCTTC
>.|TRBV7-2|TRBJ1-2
CASSLGTVYGYTF
TGTGCCAGCAGCTTAGGGACAGTCTATGGCTACACCTTC
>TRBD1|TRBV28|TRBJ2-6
CASSKPDRTANVLTF
TGTGCCAGCAGTAAGCCGGACAGGACGGCCAACGTCCTGACTTTC
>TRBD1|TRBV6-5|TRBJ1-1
CASIPATGGKTEAFF
TGTGCCAGCATTCCCGCGACAGGGGGCAAAACTGAAGCTTTCTTT
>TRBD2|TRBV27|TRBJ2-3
CASSLAENTDTQYF
TGTGCCAGCAGTCTAGCGGAGAATACAGATACGCAGTATTTT
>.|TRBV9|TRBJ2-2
CASSPSTTGELFF
TGTGCCAGCAGCCCCAGTACGACCGGGGAGCTGTTTTTT
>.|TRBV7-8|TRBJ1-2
CASSPKIGSYGYTF
TGTGCCAGCAGCCCCAAGATCGGGAGCTATGGCTACACCTTC
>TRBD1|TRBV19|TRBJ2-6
CASSTGGSISGANVLTF
TGTGCCAGCTCTACAGGGGGCTCCATCTCTGGGGCCAACGTCCTGACTTTC
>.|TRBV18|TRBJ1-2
CASSPRVLATPRGYGYTF
TGTGCCAGCTCACCACGCGTACTGGCAACCCCAAGGGGCTATGGCTACACCTTC
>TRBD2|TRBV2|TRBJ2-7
CASSSPGLARVYEQYF
TGTGCCAGCAGTTCCCCTGGACTAGCGAGAGTCTACGAGCAGTACTTC
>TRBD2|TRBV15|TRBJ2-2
CATSRGGTSGVAGELFF
TGTGCCACCAGCAGAGGGGGGACTAGCGGGGTGGCCGGGGAGCTGTTTTTT
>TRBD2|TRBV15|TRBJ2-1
CATSKGTSFIGPNEQFF
TGTGCCACCAGCAAAGGGACTAGCTTCATAGGACCCAATGAGCAGTTCTTC